The clone carrying this T cell receptor (beta chain) was detected a few times. The antigen is undetermined. The CDR3 spans 13 residues. V gave up 4 bases and J gave up 4 bases, with 9 bases separating them. Per germline, CDR1 SGHRS and CDR2 YFSETQ. The entry originates in a study of PD-1 blockade in classical Hodgkin lymphoma. Findings and limits, study-wide: Still unresolved is the cause of the repertoire differences, which may be disease activity or prior therapy. Diminished baseline TCR diversity has been reported in newly diagnosed patients relative to healthy donors. Baseline diversity resembling that of newly diagnosed patients was seen in complete responders.

The repertoire was sequenced with immunoSEQ multiplex PCR; TCRdb's copy has only in-frame clones and lacks some. The sample has 35,000 to 45,000 clones; roughly three quarters are singletons. There was relapse after autologous stem cell transplantation in every patient, and there was variation in brentuximab vedotin exposure. This TCR came from a human donor with classical Hodgkin lymphoma. V gene TRBV5-1 combines with J gene TRBJ1-3; weak D call: TRBD1 (6 bases). Sequences were derived from peripheral blood mononuclear cells (PBMCs), sampled before the second cycle of nivolumab. Here the CDR3 reads CASSMGAGNTIYF. CDR3 DNA: TGCGCCAGCAGCATGGGGGCGGGAAACACCATATATTTT.